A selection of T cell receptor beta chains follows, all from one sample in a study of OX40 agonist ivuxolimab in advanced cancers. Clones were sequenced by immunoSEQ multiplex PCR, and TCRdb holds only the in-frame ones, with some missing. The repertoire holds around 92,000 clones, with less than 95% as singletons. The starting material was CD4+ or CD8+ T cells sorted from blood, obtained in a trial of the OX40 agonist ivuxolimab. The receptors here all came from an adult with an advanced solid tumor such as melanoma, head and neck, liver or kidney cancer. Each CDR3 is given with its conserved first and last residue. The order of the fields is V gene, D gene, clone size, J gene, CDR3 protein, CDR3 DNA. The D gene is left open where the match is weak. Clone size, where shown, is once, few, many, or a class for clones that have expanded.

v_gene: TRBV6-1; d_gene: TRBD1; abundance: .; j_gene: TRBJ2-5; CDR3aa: CASKKGTGGVETQYF; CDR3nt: TGTGCCAGCAAGAAGGGGACAGGGGGCGTAGAGACCCAGTACTTC
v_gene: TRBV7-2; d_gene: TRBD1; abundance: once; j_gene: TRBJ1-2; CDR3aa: CASSGRTGGSYGYTF; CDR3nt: TGTGCCAGCAGCGGACGGACAGGAGGCTCCTATGGCTACACCTTC
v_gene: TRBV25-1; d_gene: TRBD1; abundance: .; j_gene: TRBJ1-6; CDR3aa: CASRGTGPTLLHF; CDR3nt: TGTGCCAGCAGAGGGACAGGCCCCACACTACTCCACTTT
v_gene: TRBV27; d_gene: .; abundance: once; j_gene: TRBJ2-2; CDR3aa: CASSSGAWRNTGELFF; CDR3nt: TGTGCCAGCAGTTCAGGTGCCTGGCGGAACACCGGGGAGCTGTTTTTT
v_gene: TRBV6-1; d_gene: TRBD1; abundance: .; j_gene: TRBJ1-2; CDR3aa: CASSEAPGTAYGYTF; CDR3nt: TGTGCCAGCAGTGAAGCACCAGGGACAGCCTATGGCTACACCTTC
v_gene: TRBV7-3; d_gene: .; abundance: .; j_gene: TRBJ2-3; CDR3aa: CASSLARGDTQYF; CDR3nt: TGTGCCAGCAGCTTAGCTAGAGGAGATACGCAGTATTTT
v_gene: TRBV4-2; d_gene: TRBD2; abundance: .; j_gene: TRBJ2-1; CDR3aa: CASSQASGSVASYNEQFF; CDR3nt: TGTGCCAGCAGCCAGGCTAGCGGGAGTGTAGCCTCCTACAATGAGCAGTTCTTC
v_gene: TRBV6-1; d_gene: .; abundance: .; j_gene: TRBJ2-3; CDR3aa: CASTDRDSTDTQYF; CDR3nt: TGTGCCAGCACCGACAGAGATAGCACAGATACGCAGTATTTT
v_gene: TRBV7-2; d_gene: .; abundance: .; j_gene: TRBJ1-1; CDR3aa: CASAPGGVNTEAFF; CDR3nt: TGTGCCAGCGCCCCCGGGGGGGTGAACACTGAAGCTTTCTTT
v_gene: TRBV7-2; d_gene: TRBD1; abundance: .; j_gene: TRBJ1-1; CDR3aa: CASRLTGGNTEAFF; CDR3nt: TGTGCCAGCAGGCTTACAGGGGGCAACACTGAAGCTTTCTTT
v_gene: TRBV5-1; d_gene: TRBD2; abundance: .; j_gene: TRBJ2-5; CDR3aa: CASSFAGGTQYF; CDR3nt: TGCGCCAGCAGTTTCGCGGGGGGGACCCAGTACTTC
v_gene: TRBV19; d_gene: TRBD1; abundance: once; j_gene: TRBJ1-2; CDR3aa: CASSHRGDGYKNIANYGYTF; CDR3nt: TGTGCCAGTAGTCACAGGGGCGATGGCTACAAGAACATAGCTAACTATGGCTACACCTTC
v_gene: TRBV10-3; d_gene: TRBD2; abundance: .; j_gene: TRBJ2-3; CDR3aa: CAIRQLAGSDTQYF; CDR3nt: TGTGCCATCAGACAACTAGCGGGATCCGATACGCAGTATTTT
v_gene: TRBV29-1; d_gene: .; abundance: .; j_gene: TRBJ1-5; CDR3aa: CSVEEGDQPQHF; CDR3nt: TGCAGCGTTGAAGAAGGGGATCAGCCCCAGCATTTT
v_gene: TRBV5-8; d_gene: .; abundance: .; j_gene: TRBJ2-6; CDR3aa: CASSADSVTSSGANVLTF; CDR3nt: TGTGCCAGCAGCGCGGACTCCGTCACCTCCTCTGGGGCCAACGTCCTGACTTTC
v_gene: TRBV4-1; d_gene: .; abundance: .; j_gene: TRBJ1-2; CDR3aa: CASSQDGTNNNYGYTF; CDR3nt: TGCGCCAGCAGCCAAGACGGGACAAATAATAACTATGGCTACACCTTC
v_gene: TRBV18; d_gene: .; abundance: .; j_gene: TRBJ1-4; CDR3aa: CASSQLAGGRATNEKLFF; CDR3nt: TGTGCCAGCTCCCAATTGGCCGGGGGCAGAGCAACTAATGAAAAACTGTTTTTT
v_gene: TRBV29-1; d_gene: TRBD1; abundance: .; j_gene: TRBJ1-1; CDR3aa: CSVEGTANTEAFF; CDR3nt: TGCAGCGTTGAGGGGACAGCGAACACTGAAGCTTTCTTT
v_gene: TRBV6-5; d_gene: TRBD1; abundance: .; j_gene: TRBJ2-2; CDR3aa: CASRSGGANTGELFF; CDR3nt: TGTGCCAGCAGGTCAGGGGGCGCGAACACCGGGGAGCTGTTTTTT
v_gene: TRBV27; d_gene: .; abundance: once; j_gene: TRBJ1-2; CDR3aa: CASSLSGGNYGYTF; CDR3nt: TGTGCCAGCAGTTTAAGCGGGGGGAACTATGGCTACACCTTC
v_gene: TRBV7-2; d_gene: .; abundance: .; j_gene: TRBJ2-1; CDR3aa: CASSLAGVIQYEQFF; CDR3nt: TGTGCCAGCAGCTTAGCGGGGGTGATTCAATATGAGCAGTTCTTC
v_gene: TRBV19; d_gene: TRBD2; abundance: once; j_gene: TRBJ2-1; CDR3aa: CASSIWGSGGTNEQFF; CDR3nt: TGTGCCAGTAGTATTTGGGGTAGCGGGGGGACCAATGAGCAGTTCTTC
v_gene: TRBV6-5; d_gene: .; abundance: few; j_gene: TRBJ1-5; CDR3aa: CASRGTGTSLRHF; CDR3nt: TGTGCCAGCAGAGGTACCGGGACATCCCTACGGCATTTT
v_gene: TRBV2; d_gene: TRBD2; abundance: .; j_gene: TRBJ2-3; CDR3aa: CASSEGQLAGGTDTQYF; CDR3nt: TGTGCCAGCAGTGAGGGGCAATTAGCGGGGGGCACAGATACGCAGTATTTT
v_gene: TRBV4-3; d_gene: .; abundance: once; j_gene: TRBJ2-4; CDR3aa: CASSQGPALEPPDVAKNIQYF; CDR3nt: TGCGCCAGCAGCCAAGGTCCGGCCCTAGAACCGCCCGACGTAGCCAAAAACATTCAGTACTTC
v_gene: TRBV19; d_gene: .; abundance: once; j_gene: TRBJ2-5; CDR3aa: CASSIGQETQYF; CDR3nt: TGTGCCAGTAGTATAGGGCAAGAGACCCAGTACTTC
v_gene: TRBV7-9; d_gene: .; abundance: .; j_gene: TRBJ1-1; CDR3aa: CASSLGGRTEAFF; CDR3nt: TGTGCCAGCAGCTTAGGGGGGCGCACTGAAGCTTTCTTT
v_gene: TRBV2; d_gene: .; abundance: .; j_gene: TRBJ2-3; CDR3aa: CASSESSDTQYF; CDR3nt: TGTGCCAGCAGTGAGTCCTCCGATACGCAGTATTTT
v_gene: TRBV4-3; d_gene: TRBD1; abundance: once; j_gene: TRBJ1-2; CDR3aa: CASSQDWDRENYGYTF; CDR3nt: TGCGCCAGCAGCCAAGATTGGGACAGGGAGAACTATGGCTACACCTTC
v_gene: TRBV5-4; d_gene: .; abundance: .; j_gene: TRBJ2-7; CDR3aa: CASSLAREAEQYF; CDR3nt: TGTGCCAGCAGCTTGGCCAGGGAGGCCGAGCAGTACTTC
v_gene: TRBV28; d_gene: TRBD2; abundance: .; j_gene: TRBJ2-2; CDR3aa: CASSSYYGREGTGELFF; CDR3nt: TGTGCCAGCAGTTCCTACTATGGCCGGGAGGGGACCGGGGAGCTGTTTTTT
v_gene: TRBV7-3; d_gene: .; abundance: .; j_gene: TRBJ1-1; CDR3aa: CASSLRGNTEAFF; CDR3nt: TGTGCCAGCAGCTTAAGGGGGAACACTGAAGCTTTCTTT
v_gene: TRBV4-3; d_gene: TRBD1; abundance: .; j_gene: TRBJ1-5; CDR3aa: CASSQDHSGGGNQPQHF; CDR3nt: TGCGCCAGCAGCCAAGATCATTCAGGGGGCGGTAATCAGCCCCAGCATTTT
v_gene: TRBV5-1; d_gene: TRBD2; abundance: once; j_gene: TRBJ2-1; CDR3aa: CASSATSGYYNEQFF; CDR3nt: TGCGCCAGCAGCGCGACTAGCGGTTACTACAATGAGCAGTTCTTC
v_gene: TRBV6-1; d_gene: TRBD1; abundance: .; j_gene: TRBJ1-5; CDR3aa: CASTWTGLNQPQHF; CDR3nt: TGTGCCAGCACCTGGACAGGACTCAATCAGCCCCAGCATTTT
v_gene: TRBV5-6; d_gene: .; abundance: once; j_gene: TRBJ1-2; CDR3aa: CASSLAGGFDGYTF; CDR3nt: TGTGCCAGCAGCCTGGCGGGGGGGTTCGACGGCTACACCTTC
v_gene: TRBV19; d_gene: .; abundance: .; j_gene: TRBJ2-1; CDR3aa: CASSSGTSNNEQFF; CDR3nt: TGTGCCAGTAGTTCCGGGACTTCAAACAATGAGCAGTTCTTC
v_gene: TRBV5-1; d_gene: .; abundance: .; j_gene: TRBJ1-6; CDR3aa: CASSLKQGAYSPLHF; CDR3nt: TGCGCCAGCAGCCTAAAACAGGGTGCGTATTCACCCCTCCACTTT
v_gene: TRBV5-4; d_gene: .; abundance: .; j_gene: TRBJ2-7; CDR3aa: CASSSLISYEQYF; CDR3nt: TGTGCCAGCAGCTCTCTTATCTCCTACGAGCAGTACTTC
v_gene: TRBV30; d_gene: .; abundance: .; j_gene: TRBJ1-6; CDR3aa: CAWTASGRTHSPLHF; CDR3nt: TGTGCCTGGACGGCCTCCGGGAGAACTCATTCACCCCTCCACTTT
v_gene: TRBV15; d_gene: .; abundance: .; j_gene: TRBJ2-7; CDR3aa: CATSRDRSRQLYEQYF; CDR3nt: TGTGCCACCAGCAGAGATAGGTCGAGACAGCTCTACGAGCAGTACTTC
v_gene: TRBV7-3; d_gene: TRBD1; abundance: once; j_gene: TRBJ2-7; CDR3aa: CASSPQGARAYEQYF; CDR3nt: TGTGCCAGCAGCCCACAGGGGGCAAGGGCCTACGAGCAGTACTTC
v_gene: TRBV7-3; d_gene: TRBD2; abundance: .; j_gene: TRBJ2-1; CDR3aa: CASSVSGTSSYNEQFF; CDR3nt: TGTGCCAGCAGCGTATCAGGGACTAGCTCCTACAATGAGCAGTTCTTC
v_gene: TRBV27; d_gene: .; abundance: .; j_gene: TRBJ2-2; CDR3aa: CASRRRPGTGDTGELFF; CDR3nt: TGTGCCAGCAGGCGCCGTCCAGGGACTGGGGACACCGGGGAGCTGTTTTTT
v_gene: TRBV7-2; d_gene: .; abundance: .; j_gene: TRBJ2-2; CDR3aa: CATTRGQGGTGELFF; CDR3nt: TGTGCCACCACCCGGGGGCAGGGGGGTACCGGGGAGCTGTTTTTT
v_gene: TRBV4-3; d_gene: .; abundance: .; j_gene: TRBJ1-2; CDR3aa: CASSQEGGSYGYTF; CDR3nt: TGCGCCAGCAGCCAAGAAGGGGGAAGCTATGGCTACACCTTC
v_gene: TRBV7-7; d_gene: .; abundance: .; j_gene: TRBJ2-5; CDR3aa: CASSLGRAGETQYF; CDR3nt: TGTGCTAGCAGCTTAGGAAGGGCTGGGGAGACCCAGTACTTC
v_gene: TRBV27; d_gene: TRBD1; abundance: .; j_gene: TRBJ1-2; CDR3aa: CASSSPGQGNYGYTF; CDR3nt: TGTGCCAGCAGTTCCCCGGGACAGGGTAACTATGGCTACACCTTC